Presented here are 12 T cell receptor beta chains from one specimen sequenced in a study of CD8+CD57+ T cells in acquired aplastic anemia (dated by TCRdb to 2016 to 2018). Sequenced on an Illumina HiSeq 2000. Genomic DNA was used as template for profiling of TCR beta VDJ combinations and CDR3 sequences. TCRdb reprocessing: public reads trimmed at Q25 with fastp, clones called with MiXCR, in-frame beta chains kept. Rows matching on CDR3 protein sequence are summarized as one entry with the most common DNA and genes. The sample table records about 160,000 distinct CDR3 sequences; around 75% of these occur just once. Approximately 42% of the sample goes to the ten largest clones. Patients chosen for sequencing had shown expansion of CD8+CD57+ cells by flow cytometry. Sequences were obtained from sorted CD4+, CD8+, or CD8+CD57+ T cells (not recorded which) from PBMCs. The receptors come from a human donor with aplastic anemia.

The rearrangement joins TRBV7-3 to TRBJ2-1; 7 nucleotides line up with TRBD1. The germline CDR1 and CDR2 sequences are SGHTA and FQGTGA. With 5 bases clipped from V and 8 bases from J, the junction kept 12 bases outside the gene matches. The CDR3 is 15 residues long. CDR3 nucleotides: TGTGCCAGCAGCGCCCTGGGGGCTACAGGGGATGAGCAGTTCTTC. It yields the protein CASSALGATGDEQFF.

The V and J genes are TRBV7-9 and TRBJ1-4; no firm D call. Germline values: CDR1 SEHNR, CDR2 FQNEAQ (reference sequence). The CDR3 contains 15 residues. V lost 6 bases and J 0 bases, leaving 11 bases between the germline ends. CDR3 in amino acids: CASSFGISTNEKLFF. CDR3 bases: TGTGCCAGCAGTTTCGGAATCTCAACTAATGAAAAACTGTTTTTT.

This clonotype was counted a few times. V gene TRBV14 combines with J gene TRBJ1-3, with D maybe TRBD1 (6 bases). Trimming left V 4 bases short and J 4 bases short, with 14 bases between. Per the germline V gene, CDR1 is SGHDN and CDR2 is FVKESK. The length of the CDR3 is 15 residues. CDR3 amino acids: CASSPGGRAGNTIYF. The CDR3 DNA reads as TGTGCCAGCAGCCCCGGGGGCAGGGCAGGAAACACCATATATTTT.

By proportion, this clonotype is medium-sized. The chain uses TRBV7-8 and TRBJ1-5; unclear D gene. Germline loops: CDR1 SGHVS, CDR2 FQNEAQ. The CDR3 consists of 15 residues. The V gene lost 1 base and the J gene lost 0 bases, with 7 bases spanning the gap. The CDR3 reads CASSLGTSSNQPQHF. CDR3 nucleotides: TGTGCCAGCAGCTTAGGTACGAGTAGCAATCAGCCCCAGCATTTT. Using reference TRBV7-8 and TRBJ1-5 for the parts outside the CDR3, the full variable domain is GAGVSQSPRYKVAKRGQDVALRCDPISGHVSLFWYQQALGQGPEFLTYFQNEAQLDKSGLPSDRFFAERPEGSVSTLKIQRTQQEDSAVYLCASSLGTSSNQPQHFGDGTRLSIL.

The rearrangement links TRBV25-1 to TRBJ1-6; D might be TRBD1 (5 bases). This CDR3 has 16 residues. Germline V lookup: CDR1 MGHDK, CDR2 SYGVNS. V was pared by 0 bases and J by 9 bases, with 15 bases between. For the CDR3, the DNA is TGTGCCAGCAGTGAATATAAAGAGAGGGGAGCTTCACCCCTCCACTTT. It codes for CASSEYKERGASPLHF.

In its sample, this clonotype was seen a few times. This chain joins TRBV7-3 and TRBJ1-2; TRBD1 aligns across 10 bases. Germline lookup yields CDR1 SGHTA and CDR2 FQGTGA. This CDR3 has 15 amino acids. V trimming: 5 bases; J trimming: 4 bases; junction bases outside the gene matches: 7. The CDR3 sequence: CASSPDRGRSYGYTF. CDR3 bases: TGTGCCAGCAGCCCTGACAGGGGGCGAAGCTATGGCTACACCTTC.

The V and J genes are TRBV7-8 and TRBJ2-7, with TRBD2 matching 13 bases. Germline V gives CDR1 SGHVS, CDR2 FQNEAQ. The CDR3 sequence is 15 residues long. V shed 3 bases and J 5 bases; nucleotides not matched to a gene: 4. CDR3 nucleotide sequence: TGTGCCAGCAGCTTGACTAGCGGGAGGTTTGACGAGCAGTACTTC. Protein: CASSLTSGRFDEQYF.

V gene TRBV5-6 combines with J gene TRBJ2-5; either TRBD1 or TRBD2 may fit D (5 bases each). Trimming took 0 bases from V and 2 from J, leaving 17 bases between them. This CDR3 is 17 amino acids long. The germline gives CDR1 SGHDT, CDR2 YYEEEE. The CDR3 DNA follows: TGTGCCAGCAGCTTGGTTTCGGGGCGAGGCAGACAAGAGACCCAGTACTTC. Amino acids: CASSLVSGRGRQETQYF.

CDR3 loop: CASSEGRTGGARLSEQYF. The CDR3 nucleotides read TGTGCCAGCAGTGAAGGACGTACAGGGGGCGCTAGGCTGAGCGAGCAGTACTTC. This chain uses TRBV6-1 with TRBJ2-7, with 9 bases fitting TRBD1. Per the germline V gene, CDR1 is MNHNS and CDR2 is SASEGT. V lost 1 base, J lost 6 bases, and 16 bases stayed unmatched. This CDR3 region has 18 residues.

A few counts support this clonotype. V gene TRBV24-1 combines with J gene TRBJ2-3; 7 bases line up with TRBD2. The V segment lost 4 bases and the J segment 0 bases; nucleotides outside the gene matches: 9. CDR3 length: 17 residues. The germline V gene has CDR1 KGHDR and CDR2 SFDVKD. CDR3 nucleotides: TGTGCCACCAGTGACTTCCTCTCTAGCGGAAGCACAGATACGCAGTATTTT. Protein: CATSDFLSSGSTDTQYF.

This clonotype was detected once. The gene calls are TRBV14 and TRBJ2-5; 8 nucleotides match TRBD1. This CDR3 contains 14 residues. V lost 5 bases and J lost 2; bases outside the gene matches: 4. In germline, CDR1 is SGHDN, CDR2 FVKESK. CDR3 nucleotides: TGTGCCAGCAGCAGAACAGGGGGACAAGAGACCCAGTACTTC. Its translation: CASSRTGGQETQYF.

The V gene is TRBV19, the J gene TRBJ2-7; possibly TRBD1 for D (5 bases). There are 13 residues in the CDR3. Trimming pared 3 bases from V and 7 bases from J, leaving 13 bases between. In germline, CDR1 is LNHDA, CDR2 SQIVND (reference sequence). The CDR3 reads CASSIGQSREQYF. CDR3 nucleotides: TGTGCCAGTAGTATTGGACAATCGAGAGAGCAGTACTTC.